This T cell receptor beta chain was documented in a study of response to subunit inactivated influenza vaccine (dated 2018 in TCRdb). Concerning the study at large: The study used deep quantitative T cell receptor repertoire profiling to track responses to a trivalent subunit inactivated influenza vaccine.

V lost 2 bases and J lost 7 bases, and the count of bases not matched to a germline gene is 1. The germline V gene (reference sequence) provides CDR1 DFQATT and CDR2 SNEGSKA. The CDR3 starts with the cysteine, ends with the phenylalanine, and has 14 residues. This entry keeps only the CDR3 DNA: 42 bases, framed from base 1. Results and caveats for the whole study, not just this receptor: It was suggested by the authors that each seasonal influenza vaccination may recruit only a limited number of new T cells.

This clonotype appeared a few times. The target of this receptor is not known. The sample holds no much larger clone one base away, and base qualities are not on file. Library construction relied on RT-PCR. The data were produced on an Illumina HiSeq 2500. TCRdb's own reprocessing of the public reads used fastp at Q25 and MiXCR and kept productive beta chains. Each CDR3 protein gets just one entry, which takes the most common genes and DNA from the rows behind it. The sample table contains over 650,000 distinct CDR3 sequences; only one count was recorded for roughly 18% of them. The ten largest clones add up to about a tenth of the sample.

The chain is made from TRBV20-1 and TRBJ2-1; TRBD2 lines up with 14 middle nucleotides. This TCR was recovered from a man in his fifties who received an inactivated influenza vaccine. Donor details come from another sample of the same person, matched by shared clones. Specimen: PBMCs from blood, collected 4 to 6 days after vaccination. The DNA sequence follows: TGCAGTGCTAGACGACTAGCGGGGGGGAATGAGCAGTTCTTC. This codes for CSARRLAGGNEQFF.